The clone carrying this TCR beta chain was recorded a few times. Its antigen is unidentified. Germline CDR1 reads SGHNT; CDR2 reads YENEEA. The CDR3 contains 14 residues. The V gene lost 1 base and the J gene lost 1 base, with 7 bases spanning the gap. Sequencing used immunoSEQ multiplex PCR; TCRdb keeps in-frame clones, though not all of them. The sample has some 19,000 clones, roughly 27% seen once. Stated treatment: randomized to nivolumab then ipilimumab (arm A) or the reverse (arm B). These data belong to a study of sequential checkpoint blockade in melanoma. Across the whole study: Patients were randomized 1:1 to nivolumab-then-ipilimumab or ipilimumab-then-nivolumab first-line. 75 to 95 pretreatment tumor DNA samples were TCRβ immunosequenced. Notes on the study in general: Clinical benefit was about 30 times likelier when tumor T-cell fraction and clonality increased.

Sequenced here: tumor tissue (inferred from file names), sampled from a patient given nivolumab and ipilimumab in sequence. The chain uses TRBV11-3 and TRBJ1-1; the D gene is possibly TRBD1 (5 bases). The clonotype was recovered from a human donor with melanoma. CDR3 in amino acids: CASSLGGSNTEAFF. CDR3 DNA: TGTGCCAGCAGCTTAGGGGGCTCGAACACTGAAGCTTTCTTT.